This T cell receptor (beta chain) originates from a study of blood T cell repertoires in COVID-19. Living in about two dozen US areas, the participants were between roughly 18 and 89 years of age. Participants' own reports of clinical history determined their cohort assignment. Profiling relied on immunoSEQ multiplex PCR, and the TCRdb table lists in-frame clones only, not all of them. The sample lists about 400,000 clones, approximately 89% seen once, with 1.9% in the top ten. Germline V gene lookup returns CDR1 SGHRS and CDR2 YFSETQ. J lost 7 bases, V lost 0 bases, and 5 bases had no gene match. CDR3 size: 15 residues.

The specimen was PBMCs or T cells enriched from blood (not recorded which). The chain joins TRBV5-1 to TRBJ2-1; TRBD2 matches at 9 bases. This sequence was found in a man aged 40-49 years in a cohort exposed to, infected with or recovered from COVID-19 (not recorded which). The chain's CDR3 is CASSLVEAGGNEQFF. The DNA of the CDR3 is TGCGCCAGCAGCTTGGTGGAGGCGGGAGGGAATGAGCAGTTCTTC.